This TCR beta chain was captured in a study of graft-versus-host responses after intestinal transplantation. About the research overall: Multivisceral, liver-intestinal, or isolated intestinal transplants were performed in recipients. Each recipient received anti-thymocyte globulin induction, then tacrolimus and steroids for roughly 3 years.

For this clone: What it recognizes is unknown.

Study results and caveats: Researchers found GvH clones in recipient marrow, and some showed up first in ileum or blood. Clonal ratios of graft-versus-host to host-versus-graft in allografts were high for patients exhibiting graft-donor T cell macrochimerism.

Germline loops: CDR1 MDHEN, CDR2 SYDVKM. The V and J ends lost 2 bases and 4 bases respectively, with 11 bases between them. The length of the CDR3 is 15 residues. Sequencing used immunoSEQ multiplex PCR; TCRdb keeps in-frame clones, though not all of them. Counted here are about 26,000 clones, roughly 87% occurring once; the ten biggest clones make up roughly 0.7%. This sequence originates from a human donor who received an intestinal transplant. The rearrangement links TRBV28 to TRBJ1-4, with unresolved D. The sequencing here drew on unstimulated CD4+ T cells sorted from spleen or lymph node cells, taken before intestinal transplant. In nucleotides, the CDR3 is TGTGCCAGCAGTTTAGCCGGGTCCTATAATGAAAAACTGTTTTTT. Amino acids: CASSLAGSYNEKLFF.